Listed below are T cell receptor beta chains from one sample, sequenced in a study of vaccination effects on CD4 cells after COVID-19. These receptors have no identified antigens. Here immunoSEQ multiplex PCR was the method, and the copy in TCRdb shows in-frame clones only, minus some. The sample lists over 80,000 clones, 77% occurring once. Sequencing used CD4+ T cells from PBMCs cultured with HCoV-OC43 spike peptides, obtained after COVID-19 vaccination. These receptors came from a human donor who received a COVID-19 vaccine. Both conserved end residues are part of each CDR3. Fields, in order: J gene, V gene, D gene, clone size, CDR3 DNA, CDR3 protein. The D gene is left open where the match is weak. Clone size is given for some rows only: seen once, a few or many times, or a class if the clone is expanded.

j_gene: TRBJ1-2
v_gene: TRBV6-2/TRBV6-3
d_gene: -
abundance: once
CDR3nt: TGTGCCAGCAGTTACCCTAAGAGGCTACGCCATGGCTACACCTTC
CDR3aa: CASSYPKRLRHGYTF

j_gene: TRBJ1-2
v_gene: TRBV5-6
d_gene: -
abundance: -
CDR3nt: TGTGCCAGCAGCTTGGAGTCGGCCTATGGCTACACCTTC
CDR3aa: CASSLESAYGYTF

j_gene: TRBJ1-3
v_gene: TRBV18
d_gene: -
abundance: -
CDR3nt: TGTGCCAGCTCACCAGACAGGTCGGGGTGGAACACCATATATTTT
CDR3aa: CASSPDRSGWNTIYF

j_gene: TRBJ2-5
v_gene: TRBV21-1
d_gene: -
abundance: -
CDR3nt: TGTGCCAGCAGCAAAGCAGGGTACCAAGAGACCCAGTACTTC
CDR3aa: CASSKAGYQETQYF

j_gene: TRBJ2-3
v_gene: TRBV10-3
d_gene: TRBD1
abundance: -
CDR3nt: TGTGCCATCAGATACGGTGGACAGGGGGGCACAGATACGCAGTATTTT
CDR3aa: CAIRYGGQGGTDTQYF

j_gene: TRBJ1-4
v_gene: TRBV5-1
d_gene: -
abundance: -
CDR3nt: TGCGCCAGCAGCTTGGGCAGGGTCACTGAAAAACTGTTTTTT
CDR3aa: CASSLGRVTEKLFF

j_gene: TRBJ2-3
v_gene: TRBV5-1
d_gene: TRBD2
abundance: -
CDR3nt: TGCGCCAGCAAGAGCGGGGGGACAGATACGCAGTATTTT
CDR3aa: CASKSGGTDTQYF

j_gene: TRBJ2-3
v_gene: TRBV5-6
d_gene: TRBD1
abundance: -
CDR3nt: TGTGCCAGCAGCCAAGACAGGGGGCTTGCAGATACGCAGTATTTT
CDR3aa: CASSQDRGLADTQYF

j_gene: TRBJ2-3
v_gene: TRBV15
d_gene: TRBD1
abundance: -
CDR3nt: TGTGCCACCACCCTAGGGGGCTCTACAGATACGCAGTATTTT
CDR3aa: CATTLGGSTDTQYF

j_gene: TRBJ1-5
v_gene: TRBV2
d_gene: -
abundance: few
CDR3nt: TGTGCCAGCAGTACAACCAGGGACCAGCCCCAGCATTTT
CDR3aa: CASSTTRDQPQHF

j_gene: TRBJ1-2
v_gene: TRBV14
d_gene: -
abundance: -
CDR3nt: TGTGCCAGCAGCCACCAAGGACGGGATGGCTACACCTTC
CDR3aa: CASSHQGRDGYTF

j_gene: TRBJ2-3
v_gene: TRBV9
d_gene: -
abundance: -
CDR3nt: TGTGCCAGCAGCGTAATTTCCACAGATACGCAGTATTTT
CDR3aa: CASSVISTDTQYF

j_gene: TRBJ2-5
v_gene: TRBV29-1
d_gene: -
abundance: -
CDR3nt: TGCAGCGTTACGTATTCAGGGACGAAAGAGACCCAGTACTTC
CDR3aa: CSVTYSGTKETQYF

j_gene: TRBJ2-3
v_gene: TRBV7-9
d_gene: TRBD2
abundance: -
CDR3nt: TGTGCCAGCAGCCCAGGGACTAGCGGCACAGATACGCAGTATTTT
CDR3aa: CASSPGTSGTDTQYF

j_gene: TRBJ2-5
v_gene: TRBV2
d_gene: TRBD2
abundance: few
CDR3nt: TGTGCCAGCAGTTCACCTAGCGGGGGAAAAGAGACCCAGTACTTC
CDR3aa: CASSSPSGGKETQYF

j_gene: TRBJ2-5
v_gene: TRBV7-2
d_gene: -
abundance: -
CDR3nt: TGTGCCAGCAGCTTCCCAGGGGAGGAGACCCAGTACTTC
CDR3aa: CASSFPGEETQYF

j_gene: TRBJ1-2
v_gene: TRBV6-5
d_gene: -
abundance: -
CDR3nt: TGTGCCAGCAGTAGAGGTTCGTTCTATGGCTACACCTTC
CDR3aa: CASSRGSFYGYTF

j_gene: TRBJ2-2
v_gene: TRBV2
d_gene: -
abundance: -
CDR3nt: TGTGCCAGCAGGTCTATCGGGACCGGGGAGCTGTTTTTT
CDR3aa: CASRSIGTGELFF

j_gene: TRBJ1-5
v_gene: TRBV7-9
d_gene: -
abundance: -
CDR3nt: TGTGCCAGCAGCTCCGTCAGCGCGGGGCGATTCGGCAATCAGCCCCAGCATTTT
CDR3aa: CASSSVSAGRFGNQPQHF

j_gene: TRBJ2-3
v_gene: TRBV6-1
d_gene: -
abundance: few
CDR3nt: TGTGCCAGCAGTGAAGCAGTAGCTAGCACAGATACGCAGTATTTT
CDR3aa: CASSEAVASTDTQYF

j_gene: TRBJ1-6
v_gene: TRBV5-6
d_gene: -
abundance: -
CDR3nt: TGTGCCAGCAGCCCGCACTTGACCTATAGTGGGGTTAATTCACCCCTCCACTTT
CDR3aa: CASSPHLTYSGVNSPLHF